This is a list of T cell receptor beta chains from one sample in a study of T cell repertoires in cytomegalovirus infection. Each CDR3 protein is one row after TCRdb ran MiXCR on the reads. The repertoire holds about half a million distinct CDR3 sequences, with under 45% as singletons. These receptors' targets are unknown. The sequencing used cultured PBMCs, collected from culture after CMV antigen stimulation. The receptors shown here come from a human donor in good health (CMV status not recorded). Some clones in this sample may be carry-over from other donors' samples. CDR3s include the opening cysteine and the closing phenylalanine or tryptophan. A D gene is named only where the DNA matches it firmly. Not every row has a clone size; where given, it reads once, few, many or a size class.

D: NA; J: TRBJ2-2; V: TRBV6-5; size: few; length: 14; CDR3: CASNTLGGTGELFF; DNA: TGTGCCAGCAACACCCTCGGGGGCACCGGGGAGCTGTTTTTT
D: NA; J: TRBJ2-1; V: TRBV7-8; size: few; length: 11; CDR3: CASSLGGRGFF; DNA: TGTGCCAGCAGCTTAGGAGGGAGAGGCTTCTTC
D: NA; J: TRBJ2-7; V: TRBV4-3; size: few; length: 14; CDR3: CASSPSASSTEQYF; DNA: TGCGCCAGCAGCCCAAGCGCGTCGAGTACCGAGCAGTACTTC
D: NA; J: TRBJ2-3; V: TRBV6-6; size: NA; length: 12; CDR3: CASSYSSDTQYF; DNA: TGTGCCAGCAGTTACTCCTCGGATACGCAGTATTTT
D: NA; J: TRBJ2-7; V: TRBV7-8; size: NA; length: 14; CDR3: CASSLGVGPYEQYF; DNA: TGTGCCAGCAGCTTAGGAGTGGGACCCTACGAGCAGTACTTC
D: NA; J: TRBJ2-5; V: TRBV20-1; size: NA; length: 15; CDR3: CSARARDPPGLAQYF; DNA: TGCAGTGCTAGGGCTAGGGACCCCCCGGGGCTGGCCCAGTACTTC
D: TRBD2; J: TRBJ2-3; V: TRBV4-1; size: NA; length: 17; CDR3: CASSQRTSGGWTDTQYF; DNA: TGTGCCAGCAGCCAAAGGACTAGCGGGGGGTGGACAGATACGCAGTATTTT
D: NA; J: TRBJ1-2; V: TRBV11-3; size: once; length: 12; CDR3: CARTTVLYGYTF; DNA: TGTGCCAGAACTACTGTGCTCTATGGCTACACCTTC
D: NA; J: TRBJ1-4; V: TRBV7-8; size: NA; length: 17; CDR3: CASSFPGHSPTNEKLFF; DNA: TGTGCCAGCAGCTTTCCAGGGCATTCGCCAACTAATGAAAAACTGTTTTTT
D: NA; J: TRBJ2-6; V: TRBV7-2; size: many; length: 16; CDR3: CASSLGGSSGANVLTF; DNA: TGTGCCAGCAGCTTAGGGGGAAGCTCTGGGGCCAACGTCCTGACTTTC
D: TRBD1; J: TRBJ1-4; V: TRBV28; size: few; length: 17; CDR3: CASSPGRGRIGDEKLFF; DNA: TGTGCCAGTTCCCCGGGCAGGGGGCGCATAGGAGATGAAAAACTGTTTTTT
D: TRBD1; J: TRBJ1-2; V: TRBV10-3; size: once; length: 12; CDR3: CAMRGQGNGYTF; DNA: TGTGCCATGAGGGGACAGGGCAATGGCTACACCTTC
D: NA; J: TRBJ2-5; V: TRBV28; size: NA; length: 15; CDR3: CASSFGGVRQETQYF; DNA: TGTGCCAGCAGTTTTGGAGGGGTTCGACAAGAGACCCAGTACTTC
D: NA; J: TRBJ2-7; V: TRBV7-2; size: NA; length: 14; CDR3: CASSPPPGFYEQYF; DNA: TGTGCCAGCAGCCCTCCCCCAGGGTTCTACGAGCAGTACTTC
D: NA; J: TRBJ1-6; V: TRBV27; size: NA; length: 17; CDR3: CASSLPPRGVGNSPLHF; DNA: TGTGCCAGCAGTTTACCCCCACGCGGGGTAGGCAATTCACCCCTCCACTTT
D: NA; J: TRBJ1-6; V: TRBV7-2; size: few; length: 14; CDR3: CASSLSDRGSPLHF; DNA: TGTGCCAGCAGCTTAAGTGACAGAGGTTCACCCCTCCACTTT
D: NA; J: TRBJ1-5; V: TRBV6-1; size: NA; length: 14; CDR3: CASSSDPSSQPQHF; DNA: TGTGCCAGCAGTTCGGACCCGTCGAGTCAGCCCCAGCATTTT
D: NA; J: TRBJ2-5; V: TRBV20-1; size: NA; length: 13; CDR3: CSASSPEQETQYF; DNA: TGCAGTGCGAGCTCCCCTGAACAAGAGACCCAGTACTTC
D: NA; J: TRBJ2-1; V: TRBV7-6; size: few; length: 17; CDR3: CASSAGGIYSSYNEQFF; DNA: TGTGCCAGCAGCGCGGGCGGAATTTACAGCTCCTACAATGAGCAGTTCTTC
D: NA; J: TRBJ1-2; V: TRBV12-3/TRBV12-4; size: NA; length: 15; CDR3: CASSLGPGSNYGYTF; DNA: TGTGCCAGCAGTTTAGGCCCAGGCTCTAACTATGGCTACACCTTC